This TCR beta chain was profiled in a study of blood T cell repertoires in COVID-19. Study details: COVID-19 samples, acute and convalescent, were from the United States, Italy and Spain.

Data came from immunoSEQ multiplex PCR; TCRdb stores just in-frame clones and leaves some out. Seen here are roughly 110,000 clones, 70% to 90% observed once, and the top ten hold approximately 4.5%. J was trimmed by 1 base and V by 5 bases; bases with no gene match: 11. The germline V gene encodes CDR1 MNHEY and CDR2 SMNVEV (reference sequence). The CDR3 loop spans 17 amino acids. The chain has TRBV27 and TRBJ2-7; 10 nucleotides line up with TRBD1. Sequenced material: peripheral blood. The sequence was obtained from a woman aged 45-65 years with acute or convalescent COVID-19. CDR3 sequence reads: CASSPYVRDRGSYEQYF. The CDR3 DNA reads TGTGCCAGCAGTCCCTACGTCCGGGACAGGGGTTCCTACGAGCAGTACTTC.